Shown below are 26 T cell receptor beta chains from a single sample sequenced in a study of CD8 T cells in ankylosing spondylitis. TCRdb itself ran the 5' RACE reads through MiXCR, one entry per CDR3 protein. The table has approximately 180,000 distinct CDR3 sequences, around a sixth seen once; the top ten hold 4.3%. The sample comprised blood, either unsorted or a sorted T cell fraction (not recorded which). These receptor sequences come from a male donor aged 5-30 years with ankylosing spondylitis or in good health (not recorded which).

This clonotype has a count of ten or more. The chain is built from TRBV28 and TRBJ1-6; D remains ambiguous. This CDR3 is 13 amino acids long. V was cut by 7 bases and J by 7 bases, with 11 bases left in between. CDR1 is MDHEN and CDR2 is SYDVKM in the germline V gene. The chain's CDR3 is CASTSLRNSPLHF. The CDR3 DNA follows: TGTGCCAGCACCAGTTTACGGAATTCACCCCTCCACTTT.

This clonotype was picked up many times. This chain links TRBV12-3 or TRBV12-4 with TRBJ2-7, with D possibly TRBD1 on 5 matching bases. V lost 5 bases to trimming and J lost 3 bases, with 11 bases between them. This CDR3 is 13 amino acids long. CDR3: CASSRQRRYEQYF. The CDR3 DNA is TGTGCCAGCAGTCGACAGAGACGCTACGAGCAGTACTTC.

This clonotype was counted at least ten times. V usage is TRBV20-1 and J usage is TRBJ2-3, with unresolved D. This CDR3 has 14 residues. V was cut by 4 bases and J by 5 bases, with 16 bases left in between. Germline CDR1 is DFQATT and CDR2 is SNEGSKA (reference sequence). In DNA, the CDR3 is TGCAGTGCTACCTCACCCCACATAGGAGATACGCAGTATTTT. It specifies CSATSPHIGDTQYF.

Many counts were recorded for this clonotype. This rearrangement joins TRBV13 to TRBJ2-1, with 11 bases that match TRBD2. The CDR3 sequence is 15 residues long. J gave up 6 bases and V 3 bases, and 4 bases lay outside the gene matches. Germline CDR1 and CDR2: PRHDT and FYEKMQ (reference sequence). In DNA, the CDR3 is TGTGCCAGCAGCTTTCGGCTAGCGGGAGGCAATGAGCAGTTCTTC. Amino acids: CASSFRLAGGNEQFF.

This clonotype was counted ten times or more. The rearrangement uses TRBV7-3 and TRBJ2-1; 7 nucleotides line up with TRBD2. Germline values: CDR1 SGHTA, CDR2 FQGTGA. The length of the CDR3 is 15 residues. V gave up 2 bases and J gave up 7 bases; unmatched junction bases: 8. This chain's CDR3 is CASSLSSGNRNEQFF. The CDR3 DNA reads TGTGCCAGCAGCTTATCGAGCGGGAATAGGAATGAGCAGTTCTTC.

In this sample, this clonotype turned up many times. The rearrangement uses TRBV12-5 and TRBJ2-1; D not resolved. Germline V gene sequence: CDR1 LGHNT, CDR2 FRNRAP. Trimming stripped 1 base from V and 7 bases from J, with 8 bases between. The length of the CDR3 is 13 residues. In DNA form, the CDR3 reads TGTGCTAGTGGTTTGGGGCTCGGGAATGAGCAGTTCTTC. It translates to CASGLGLGNEQFF.

There are a few counts of this clonotype. The chain uses TRBV12-3 or TRBV12-4 and TRBJ1-1; tentatively, D is TRBD1 (5 bases). V was shortened by 0 bases and J by 1 base, with 6 bases between the two germline ends. This CDR3 has 14 amino acids. CDR3 nucleotides: TGTGCCAGCAGTTTAGCAGGGGCGAACACTGAAGCTTTCTTT. Translated, it gives CASSLAGANTEAFF.

There are many counts of this clonotype. In DNA form, the CDR3 reads TGCAGCGTGTTGACTAGCGGGAGGGGAAATGAGCAGTTCTTC. Its protein is CSVLTSGRGNEQFF. The genes are TRBV29-1 and TRBJ2-1, with 14 bases fitting TRBD2. V dropped 6 bases and J dropped 7; count of bases not matched to a gene: 5. CDR1 is SQVTM and CDR2 is ANQGSEA in the germline V gene. The CDR3 has 14 amino acids.

The chain is built from TRBV6-5 and TRBJ2-7; D gene uncertain. The CDR3 spans 14 residues. Deletions cut 2 bases from V and 0 bases from J, with 8 bases between. Per germline, CDR1 MNHEY and CDR2 SVGAGI. The CDR3 bases are TGTGCCAGCAGTTACCGTGATACCTCCTACGAGCAGTACTTC. The encoded protein is CASSYRDTSYEQYF.

At least ten counts were recorded for this clonotype. This sequence joins TRBV5-1 and TRBJ2-3; D remains ambiguous. This CDR3 contains 14 residues. Germline-derived CDR1 and CDR2 are SGHRS and YFSETQ. Trimming removed 1 base from V and 0 bases from J, with 6 bases in between. This CDR3 is CASSLTPSTDTQYF. The CDR3 nucleotides are TGCGCCAGCAGCTTGACGCCTAGCACAGATACGCAGTATTTT.

This clonotype was observed at least ten times. The rearrangement joins TRBV5-1 to TRBJ2-1; either TRBD1 or TRBD2 may fit D (5 bases each). The CDR3 loop spans 14 amino acids. Deletions cut 4 bases from V and 4 bases from J, with 12 bases between. The germline V gene has CDR1 SGHRS and CDR2 YFSETQ. In DNA form, the CDR3 reads TGCGCCAGCAGCCCATGGGGGTCGTACAATGAGCAGTTCTTC. Translated: CASSPWGSYNEQFF.

V gene TRBV5-4 combines with J gene TRBJ2-5; 7 bases fit TRBD2. The length of the CDR3 is 16 residues. V gave up 4 bases and J gave up 4 bases; unmatched junction bases: 13. The germline CDR1 and CDR2 sequences are SGHNT and YYREEE (reference sequence). As DNA, the CDR3 is TGTGCCAGCAGCCTCATGTCGGGGGGAGTCGGAGAGACCCAGTACTTC. Amino acids: CASSLMSGGVGETQYF.

This clonotype was found many times. V is TRBV5-1 and J is TRBJ2-5, with D perhaps matching TRBD1 (7 bases). V dropped 3 bases and J dropped 4 bases, with 19 bases sitting between them. Germline V gene data show CDR1 as SGHRS and CDR2 as YFSETQ. The CDR3 consists of 16 residues. The CDR3, as DNA: TGCGCCAGCAGCTCGGAGACAGGGAGGATAGGAGAGACCCAGTACTTC. This sequence encodes CASSSETGRIGETQYF. The variable domain in full, with the rest retrieved from reference TRBV5-1 and TRBJ2-5, is KAGVTQTPRYLIKTRGQQVTLSCSPISGHRSVSWYQQTPGQGLQFLFEYFSETQRNKGNFPGRFSGRQFSNSRSEMNVSTLELGDSALYLCASSSETGRIGETQYFGPGTRLLVL.

This clonotype occurred many times. V usage is TRBV12-5 and J usage is TRBJ1-4, with D unresolved. Germline assignment: CDR1 LGHNT and CDR2 FRNRAP. The V end lost 5 bases, the J end lost 5 bases, and 12 bases lay between the germline ends. The CDR3 runs to 14 residues. The DNA for the CDR3 is TGTGCTAGTGGTCCCGGACTGGTAAATGAAAAACTGTTTTTT. This sequence encodes CASGPGLVNEKLFF.

This clonotype was counted many times. The chain combines TRBV29-1 with TRBJ1-4; 8 nucleotides agree with TRBD1. The V gene's germline CDR1 is SQVTM and CDR2 ANQGSEA. The CDR3 totals 12 residues. Trimming cost V 7 bases and J 5 bases; bases outside gene matches: 3. CDR3 in amino acids: CSAGQGNEKLFF. The DNA for the CDR3 is TGCAGCGCAGGACAGGGAAATGAAAAACTGTTTTTT.

This chain connects TRBV12-3 or TRBV12-4 to TRBJ2-5; D remains unclear. V was clipped by 8 bases and J by 4 bases, with 11 bases between them. The CDR3 is 12 amino acids. CDR3 sequence reads: CASGFGTETQYF. The CDR3 coding sequence is TGTGCCAGCGGCTTTGGTACAGAGACCCAGTACTTC.

The chain is built from TRBV24-1 and TRBJ2-7; D ambiguous. The V end lost 6 bases, the J end lost 2 bases, and 10 bases lay between the germline ends. The CDR3 has 13 amino acids. The germline CDR1 and CDR2 sequences are KGHDR and SFDVKD. CDR3 region: CATSRRCAYEQYV. DNA of the CDR3: TGTGCCACCAGTCGAAGATGTGCCTACGAGCAGTACGTC.

This clonotype was observed many times. This rearrangement joins TRBV6-5 to TRBJ2-3; 12 bases agree with TRBD2. The CDR3 length is 15 residues. Trimming cost V 5 bases and J 7 bases; bases outside gene matches: 7. The germline V gene has CDR1 MNHEY and CDR2 SVGAGI. The CDR3 DNA follows: TGTGCCAGCAGTCAACTAGCGGGAGGCGTGTATACGCAGTATTTT. This translates into CASSQLAGGVYTQYF.

This clonotype came up a few times. The chain employs TRBV29-1 and TRBJ2-3; D remains unclear. Trimming left V 4 bases short and J 1 base short, with 9 bases between. Germline CDR1 SQVTM, CDR2 ANQGSEA. The CDR3 runs 13 residues. This chain's CDR3 is CSVVGPRTDTQYF. As DNA, the CDR3 is TGCAGCGTTGTAGGACCTCGCACAGATACGCAGTATTTT.

This clonotype was counted once. The chain uses TRBV29-1 and TRBJ2-7; 7 nucleotides match TRBD2. Looked up from germline, CDR1 is SQVTM and CDR2 is ANQGSEA. The CDR3 loop spans 16 amino acids. The junction had 10 bases not matched to a gene; V was cut back by 0 bases and J by 2 bases. CDR3 sequence: CSVEDLRSGVTYEQYF. CDR3 DNA sequence: TGCAGCGTTGAAGATCTGAGAAGCGGGGTCACCTACGAGCAGTACTTC.

The DNA for the CDR3 is TGTGCCTGGACTATAGGGACAGTGAACACTGAAGCTTTCTTT. Amino acid sequence: CAWTIGTVNTEAFF. The chain employs TRBV30 and TRBJ1-1; the match to TRBD1 covers 7 bases. The trim removed 4 bases at V and 0 bases at J, leaving 5 bases unmatched. The germline CDR1 and CDR2 sequences are GTSNPN and SVGIG (reference sequence). This CDR3 comprises 14 residues.

This clonotype was recorded many times. The J gene is TRBJ1-4, the V gene TRBV6-6; D might be TRBD1 (6 bases). This CDR3 has 14 residues. Per the germline V gene, CDR1 is MNHNY and CDR2 is SVGAGI (reference sequence). Trimming took 6 bases from V and 3 from J, leaving 11 bases between them. The DNA of the CDR3 is TGTGCCAGCAGGAGGGAGGGGGCTAATGAAAAACTGTTTTTT. It encodes CASRREGANEKLFF.

The V gene is TRBV7-1, the J gene TRBJ2-3; unclear D gene. TRBV7-1 is known as an ORF, though its function is uncertain. Trimming cost V 4 bases and J 2 bases, with 10 bases left between them. The CDR3 length is 14 residues. The CDR3 DNA reads as TGTGCCAGCAGCTTAGGAGCGTACACAGATACGCAGTATTTT. Protein: CASSLGAYTDTQYF.

There are many counts of this clonotype. The rearrangement uses TRBV12-3 or TRBV12-4 and TRBJ2-1, with 10 nucleotides matching TRBD2. The CDR3 runs 14 residues. Trimming at V came to 3 bases and at J to 8 bases, leaving 4 bases not matched to a gene. The CDR3 region is CASSFASGSYEQFF. As DNA, the CDR3 is TGTGCCAGCAGTTTCGCTAGCGGGAGTTATGAGCAGTTCTTC.

This clonotype was seen ten or more times. The J gene is TRBJ2-5, the V gene TRBV4-2; 7 bases agree with TRBD2. The CDR3 contains 14 residues. The junction had 4 bases not matched to a gene; V was cut back by 5 bases and J by 1 base. Looked up from germline, CDR1 is LGHNA and CDR2 is YNFKEQ. CDR3 bases: TGTGCCAGCAGCGGGACGGGAGGCCAAGAGACCCAGTACTTC. Its protein is CASSGTGGQETQYF.

This clonotype was counted many times. The V gene is TRBV5-1, the J gene TRBJ2-7; TRBD1 aligns across 7 bases. Looked up from germline, CDR1 is SGHRS and CDR2 is YFSETQ. J gave up 6 bases and V 0 bases, and 3 bases lay outside the gene matches. The CDR3 has 13 residues. Here the CDR3 reads CASSLEGAREQYV. Here the CDR3 DNA reads TGCGCCAGCAGCTTGGAGGGGGCTCGCGAGCAGTACGTC.